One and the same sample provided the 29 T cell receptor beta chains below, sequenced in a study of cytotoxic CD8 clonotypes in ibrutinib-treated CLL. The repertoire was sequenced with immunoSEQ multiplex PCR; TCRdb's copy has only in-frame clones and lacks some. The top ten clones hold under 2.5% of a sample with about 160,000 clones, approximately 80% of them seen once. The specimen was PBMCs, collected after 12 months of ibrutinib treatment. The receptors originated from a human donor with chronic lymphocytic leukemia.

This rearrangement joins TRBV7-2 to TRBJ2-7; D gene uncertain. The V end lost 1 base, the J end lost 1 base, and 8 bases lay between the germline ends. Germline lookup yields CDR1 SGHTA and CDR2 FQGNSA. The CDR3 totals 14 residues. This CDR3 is CASSLEWDSYEQYF. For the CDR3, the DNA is TGTGCCAGCAGCTTAGAATGGGATTCCTACGAGCAGTACTTC.

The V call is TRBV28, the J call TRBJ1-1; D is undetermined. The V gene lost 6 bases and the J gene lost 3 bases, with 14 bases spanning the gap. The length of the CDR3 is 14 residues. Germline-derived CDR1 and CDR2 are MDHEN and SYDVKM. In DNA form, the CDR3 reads TGTGCCAGCAGCCAGGTCAGGAGGGACACTGAAGCTTTCTTT. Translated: CASSQVRRDTEAFF.

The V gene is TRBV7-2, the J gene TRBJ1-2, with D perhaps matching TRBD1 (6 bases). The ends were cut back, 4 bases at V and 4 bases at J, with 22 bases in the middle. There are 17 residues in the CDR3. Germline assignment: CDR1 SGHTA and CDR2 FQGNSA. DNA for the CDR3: TGTGCCAGCAGCTCCCAGGGGTACTCGGGAGAGGGCTATGGCTACACCTTC. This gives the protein CASSSQGYSGEGYGYTF. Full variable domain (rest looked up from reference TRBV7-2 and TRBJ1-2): GAGVSQSPSNKVTEKGKDVELRCDPISGHTALYWYRQSLGQGLEFLIYFQGNSAPDKSGLPSDRFSAERTGGSVSTLTIQRTQQEDSAVYLCASSSQGYSGEGYGYTFGSGTRLTVV.

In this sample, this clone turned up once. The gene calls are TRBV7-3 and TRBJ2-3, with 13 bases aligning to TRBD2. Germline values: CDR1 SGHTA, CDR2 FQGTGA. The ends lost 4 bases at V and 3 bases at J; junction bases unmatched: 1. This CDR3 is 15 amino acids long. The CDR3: CASSWGLAGTDTQYF. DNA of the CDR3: TGTGCCAGCAGCTGGGGACTAGCGGGAACAGATACGCAGTATTTT.

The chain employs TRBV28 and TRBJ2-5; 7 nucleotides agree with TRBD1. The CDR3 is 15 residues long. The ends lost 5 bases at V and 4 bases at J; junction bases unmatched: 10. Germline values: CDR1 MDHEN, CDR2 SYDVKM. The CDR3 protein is CASSPSGQWAETQYF. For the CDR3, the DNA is TGTGCCAGCAGTCCCTCGGGACAGTGGGCAGAGACCCAGTACTTC.

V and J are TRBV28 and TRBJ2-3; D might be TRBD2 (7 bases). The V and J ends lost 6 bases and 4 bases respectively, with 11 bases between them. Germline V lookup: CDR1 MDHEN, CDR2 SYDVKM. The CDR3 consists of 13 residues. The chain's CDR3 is CASSPGGPDTQYF. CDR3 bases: TGTGCCAGCAGCCCCGGGGGGCCAGATACGCAGTATTTT. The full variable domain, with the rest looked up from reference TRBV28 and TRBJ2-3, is DVKVTQSSRYLVKRTGEKVFLECVQDMDHENMFWYRQDPGLGLRLIYFSYDVKMKEKGDIPEGYSVSREKKERFSLILESASTNQTSMYLCASSPGGPDTQYFGPGTRLTVL.

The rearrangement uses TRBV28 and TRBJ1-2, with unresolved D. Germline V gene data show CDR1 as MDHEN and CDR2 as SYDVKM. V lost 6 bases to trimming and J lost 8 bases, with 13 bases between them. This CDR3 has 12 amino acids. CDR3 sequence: CASSPYPRGYTF. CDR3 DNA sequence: TGTGCCAGCAGCCCTTATCCCCGAGGCTACACCTTC.

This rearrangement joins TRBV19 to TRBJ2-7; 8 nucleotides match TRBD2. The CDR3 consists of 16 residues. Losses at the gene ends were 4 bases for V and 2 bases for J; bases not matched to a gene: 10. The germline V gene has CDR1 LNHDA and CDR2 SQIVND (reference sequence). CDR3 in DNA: TGTGCCAGTAGTACCCAACGGGGGGGGATCCCCTACGAGCAGTACTTC. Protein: CASSTQRGGIPYEQYF.

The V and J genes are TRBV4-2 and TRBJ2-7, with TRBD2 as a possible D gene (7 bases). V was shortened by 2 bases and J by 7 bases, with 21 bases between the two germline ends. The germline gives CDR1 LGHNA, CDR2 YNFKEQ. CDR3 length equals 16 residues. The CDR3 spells CASSQYSGGASYEQYF. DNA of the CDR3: TGTGCCAGCAGCCAATATTCGGGGGGCGCCTCATATGAGCAGTACTTC.

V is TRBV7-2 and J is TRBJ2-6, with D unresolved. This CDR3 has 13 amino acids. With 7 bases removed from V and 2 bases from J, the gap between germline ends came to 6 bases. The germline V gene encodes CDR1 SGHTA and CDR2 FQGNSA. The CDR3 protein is CASNRAGANVLTF. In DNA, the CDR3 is TGTGCCAGCAACCGAGCTGGGGCCAACGTCCTGACTTTC.

The CDR3 loop reads CASSLWGGTGSNQPQHF. CDR3 sequence (DNA): TGTGCCAGCAGCTTATGGGGGGGAACCGGGAGCAATCAGCCCCAGCATTTT. The genes are TRBV11-2 and TRBJ1-5; D is possibly TRBD1 (5 bases). V was pared by 2 bases and J by 1 base, with 15 bases between. The CDR3 covers 17 residues. Germline CDR1 SGHAT, CDR2 FQNNGV.

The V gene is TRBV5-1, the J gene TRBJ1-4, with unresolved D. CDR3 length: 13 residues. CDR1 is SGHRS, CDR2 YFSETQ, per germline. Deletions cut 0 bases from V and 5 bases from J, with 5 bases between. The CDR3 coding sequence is TGCGCCAGCAGCTTGGGAAGAAATGAAAAACTGTTTTTT. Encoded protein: CASSLGRNEKLFF. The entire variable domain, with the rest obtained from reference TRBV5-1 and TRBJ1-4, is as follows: KAGVTQTPRYLIKTRGQQVTLSCSPISGHRSVSWYQQTPGQGLQFLFEYFSETQRNKGNFPGRFSGRQFSNSRSEMNVSTLELGDSALYLCASSLGRNEKLFFGSGTQLSVL.

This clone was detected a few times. CDR3: CASSLVGRSEAFF. The CDR3 DNA reads as TGTGCCAGCAGCTTAGTAGGGCGCTCTGAAGCTTTCTTT. The chain has TRBV7-2 and TRBJ1-1; D is unclear. V lost 1 base, J lost 6 bases, and 9 bases lay in between. Germline values: CDR1 SGHTA, CDR2 FQGNSA. The CDR3 runs to 13 residues.

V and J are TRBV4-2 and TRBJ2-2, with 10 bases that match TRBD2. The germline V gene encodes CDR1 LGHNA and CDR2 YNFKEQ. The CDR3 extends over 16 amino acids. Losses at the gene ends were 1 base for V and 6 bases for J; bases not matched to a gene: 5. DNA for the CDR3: TGTGCCAGCAGCCAAGTCCCTAGCGGGGGCCCCGGGGAGCTGTTTTTT. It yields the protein CASSQVPSGGPGELFF.

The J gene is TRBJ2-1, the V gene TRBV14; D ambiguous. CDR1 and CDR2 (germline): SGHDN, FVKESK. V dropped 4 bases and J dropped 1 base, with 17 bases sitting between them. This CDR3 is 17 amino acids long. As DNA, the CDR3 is TGTGCCAGCAGCCCGCACTGGTCGTTCTATTCCTACAATGAGCAGTTCTTC. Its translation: CASSPHWSFYSYNEQFF.

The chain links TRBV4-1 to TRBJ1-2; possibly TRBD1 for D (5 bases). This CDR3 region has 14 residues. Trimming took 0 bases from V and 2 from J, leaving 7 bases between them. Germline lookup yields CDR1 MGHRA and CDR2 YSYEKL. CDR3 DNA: TGCGCCAGCAGCCAAGACTCAGGGAACTATGGCTACACCTTC. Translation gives CASSQDSGNYGYTF.

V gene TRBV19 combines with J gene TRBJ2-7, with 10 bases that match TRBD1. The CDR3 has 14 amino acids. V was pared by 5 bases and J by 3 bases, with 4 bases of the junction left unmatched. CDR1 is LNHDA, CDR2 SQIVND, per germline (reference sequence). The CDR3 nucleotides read TGTGCCAGTAGTTTTCGGACAGGGGGCTACGAGCAGTACTTC. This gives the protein CASSFRTGGYEQYF.

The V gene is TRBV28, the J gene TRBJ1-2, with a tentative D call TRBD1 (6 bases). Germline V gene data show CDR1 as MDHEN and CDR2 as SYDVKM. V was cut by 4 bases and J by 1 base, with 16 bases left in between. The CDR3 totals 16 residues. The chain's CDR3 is CASSSIPGTLNYGYTF. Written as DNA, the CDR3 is TGTGCCAGCAGTTCGATTCCCGGGACACTTAACTATGGCTACACCTTC.

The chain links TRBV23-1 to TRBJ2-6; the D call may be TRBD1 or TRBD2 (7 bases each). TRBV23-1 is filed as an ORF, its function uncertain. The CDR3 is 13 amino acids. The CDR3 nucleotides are TGCGCAGGGAGGGGGCCTGGGGCCAACGTCCTGACTTTC. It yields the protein CAGRGPGANVLTF.

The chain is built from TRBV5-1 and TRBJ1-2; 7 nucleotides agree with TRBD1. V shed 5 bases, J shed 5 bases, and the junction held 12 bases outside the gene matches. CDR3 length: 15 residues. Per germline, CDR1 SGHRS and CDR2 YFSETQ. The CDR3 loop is CASSFDRVLLYGYTF. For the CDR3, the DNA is TGCGCCAGCAGTTTTGACAGGGTCCTTTTGTATGGCTACACCTTC.

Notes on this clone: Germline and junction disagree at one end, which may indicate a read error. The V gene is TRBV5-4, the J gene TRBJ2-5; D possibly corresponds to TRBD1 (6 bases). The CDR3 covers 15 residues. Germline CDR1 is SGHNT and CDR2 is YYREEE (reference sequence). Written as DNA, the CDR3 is TGTGCCACCAGCCACCCCGGGCAGGGGCGAGAGACCCAGTACTTC. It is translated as CATSHPGQGRETQYF.

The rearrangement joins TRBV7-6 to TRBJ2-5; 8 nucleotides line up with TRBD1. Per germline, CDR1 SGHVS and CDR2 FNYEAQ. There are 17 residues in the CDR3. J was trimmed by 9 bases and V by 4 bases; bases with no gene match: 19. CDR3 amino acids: CASSSGDRSRSSPPQYF. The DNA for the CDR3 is TGTGCCAGCAGCTCCGGGGACAGGTCGCGGTCGAGCCCCCCCCAGTACTTC.

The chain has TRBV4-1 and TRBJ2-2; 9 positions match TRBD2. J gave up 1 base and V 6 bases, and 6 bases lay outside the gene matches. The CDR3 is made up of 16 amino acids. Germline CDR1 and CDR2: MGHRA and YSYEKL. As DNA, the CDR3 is TGCGCCAGCAGACGATTAGCGGGAGTGAACACCGGGGAGCTGTTTTTT. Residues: CASRRLAGVNTGELFF.

The CDR3 bases are TGCGCCAGCAACGAGGACAGGGGGCCGGTCAAGCAGTACTTC. Translating gives CASNEDRGPVKQYF. The chain joins TRBV5-1 to TRBJ2-7; 11 bases match TRBD1. This CDR3 is built from 14 residues. With 6 bases clipped from V and 8 bases from J, the junction kept 10 bases outside the gene matches. The germline gives CDR1 SGHRS, CDR2 YFSETQ.

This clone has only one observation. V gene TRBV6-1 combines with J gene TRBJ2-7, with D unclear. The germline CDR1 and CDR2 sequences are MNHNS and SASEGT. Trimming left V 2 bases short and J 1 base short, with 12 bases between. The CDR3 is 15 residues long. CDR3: CASSERPGLSYEQYF. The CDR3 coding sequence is TGTGCCAGCAGTGAACGTCCTGGTCTTTCCTACGAGCAGTACTTC.

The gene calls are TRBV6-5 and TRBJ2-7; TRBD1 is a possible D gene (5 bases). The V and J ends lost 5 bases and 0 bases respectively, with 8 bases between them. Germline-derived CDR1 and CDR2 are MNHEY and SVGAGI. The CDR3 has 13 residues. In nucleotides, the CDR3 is TGTGCCAGCAGTCAACAGGACTCCTACGAGCAGTACTTC. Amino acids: CASSQQDSYEQYF.

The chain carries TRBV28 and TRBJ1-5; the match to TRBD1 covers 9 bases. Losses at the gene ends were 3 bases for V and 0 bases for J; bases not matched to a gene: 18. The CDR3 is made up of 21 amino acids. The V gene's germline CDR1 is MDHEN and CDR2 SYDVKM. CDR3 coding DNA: TGTGCCAGCAGTTTTCGATCGGTCGGACAGGGGTCCTCCTTTAGCAATCAGCCCCAGCATTTT. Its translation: CASSFRSVGQGSSFSNQPQHF.

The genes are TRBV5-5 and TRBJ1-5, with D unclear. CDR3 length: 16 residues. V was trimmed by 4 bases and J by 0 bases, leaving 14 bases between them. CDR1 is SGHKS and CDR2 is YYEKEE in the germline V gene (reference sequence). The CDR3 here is CASSPGRGGSNQPQHF. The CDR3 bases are TGTGCCAGCAGCCCTGGACGGGGAGGTAGCAATCAGCCCCAGCATTTT.

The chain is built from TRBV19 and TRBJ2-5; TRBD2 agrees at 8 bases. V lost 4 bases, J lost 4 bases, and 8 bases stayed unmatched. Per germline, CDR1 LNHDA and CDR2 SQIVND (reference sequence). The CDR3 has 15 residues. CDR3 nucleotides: TGTGCCAGTAGTAGACGGACTAGCATAGGAGAGACCCAGTACTTC. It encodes CASSRRTSIGETQYF. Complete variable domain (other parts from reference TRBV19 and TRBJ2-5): DGGITQSPKYLFRKEGQNVTLSCEQNLNHDAMYWYRQDPGQGLRLIYYSQIVNDFQKGDIAEGYSVSREKKESFPLTVTSAQKNPTAFYLCASSRRTSIGETQYFGPGTRLLVL.